This T cell receptor (beta chain) was found in a study of blood T cells in healthy people across ages. Extraction of total RNA produced a minimum of 5 micrograms from each sample. The use of a sample-barcoded 5' primer and a J-beta primer mix characterized a second PCR of 7 to 11 cycles. Every single cDNA molecule received a tag from a template-switch adaptor with 12 random nucleotides. MiXCR, run by TCRdb on the 5' RACE reads, gives a single entry per CDR3 protein. The sample yields 1.8 million or so distinct CDR3 sequences, more than 35% seen once. The V segment lost 2 bases and the J segment 7 bases; nucleotides outside the gene matches: 10. Germline V CDR1 and CDR2: MNHEY, SVGAGI. The CDR3 consists of 18 residues.

The J gene is TRBJ2-1, the V gene TRBV6-5; 14 positions agree with TRBD2. The sequence was obtained from a human donor in good health. Sequenced sample: blood. This CDR3 is CASSYTGTSGSRVNEQFF. DNA of the CDR3: TGTGCCAGCAGTTACACCGGGACTAGCGGGAGTCGGGTTAATGAGCAGTTCTTC.